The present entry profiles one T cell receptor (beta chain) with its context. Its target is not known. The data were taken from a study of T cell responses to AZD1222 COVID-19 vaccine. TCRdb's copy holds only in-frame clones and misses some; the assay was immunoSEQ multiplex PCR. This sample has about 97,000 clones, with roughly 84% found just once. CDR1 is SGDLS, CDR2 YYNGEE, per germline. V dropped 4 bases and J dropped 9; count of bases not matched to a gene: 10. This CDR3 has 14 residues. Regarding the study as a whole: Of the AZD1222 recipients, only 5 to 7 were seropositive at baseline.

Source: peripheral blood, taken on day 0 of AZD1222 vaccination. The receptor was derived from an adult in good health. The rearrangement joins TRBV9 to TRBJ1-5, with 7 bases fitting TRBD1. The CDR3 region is CASSPGGGLRPQHF. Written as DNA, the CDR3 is TGTGCCAGCAGCCCAGGGGGGGGTCTGCGGCCCCAGCATTTT.